The TCR beta chain described here comes from a study of blood T cell repertoires in COVID-19. Unmatched junction bases numbered 11, after V lost 4 bases and J lost 7 bases. The length of the CDR3 is 15 residues. Looked up from germline, CDR1 is LGHDT and CDR2 is YNNKEL (reference sequence). The assay was immunoSEQ multiplex PCR, and TCRdb's table has in-frame clones only and misses some. The table has 130,000 to 150,000 clones, under 90% seen once; the top ten hold 5.5% to 7%. The TCR originated in a human donor in a cohort sampled during active COVID-19. The sample was peripheral blood. The V call is TRBV3-1 (or the pseudogene TRBV3-2), the J call TRBJ1-1, with 8 bases lining up with TRBD1. The CDR3 is CASSPDRDPIFEAFF. CDR3 nucleotide sequence: TGTGCCAGCAGCCCGGACAGGGACCCCATCTTTGAAGCTTTCTTT.